The clone carrying this T cell receptor (beta chain) was seen a handful of times. Its antigen is undetermined. These data belong to a study of beta chain features in type 1 diabetes. The wider study: Cell yields, gender and age were similar in healthy donors and patients.

All of the isolated RNA was reverse transcribed, so expressed TCRB transcripts were sequenced. An average of around 3.9 million reads was obtained for naive, central memory and regulatory T cell samples. Using immunoSEQ multiplex PCR, the repertoire was profiled, and TCRdb retains in-frame clones only, with some absent. The table has around 450,000 clones, about 10% seen once. Losses at the gene ends were 7 bases for V and 2 bases for J; bases not matched to a gene: 3. There are 16 residues in the CDR3. Germline V gene data show CDR1 as LNHDA and CDR2 as SQIVND (reference sequence). Regarding the study as a whole: The cDNA sequencing approach could over-represent high-TCR-expressing cells.

Stem cell-like memory, regulatory, central memory and naive CD4+ cells were sorted via CD45RO/CCR7/CD25/CD127/CD95/CD27. The rearrangement uses TRBV19 and TRBJ2-4; 15 nucleotides match TRBD2. The sequence came from a woman under 30 in good health. Sample: naive CD4+ T cells from blood. The CDR3 loop is CASKGLAGGTKNIQYF. The CDR3 DNA reads TGTGCCAGTAAGGGACTAGCGGGAGGAACCAAAAACATTCAGTACTTC.